The 17 T cell receptor beta chains below were found in one sample sequenced in a study of cytomegalovirus exposure and HLA in healthy donors (dated by TCRdb to the late 2010s). The method behind the library was the immunoSEQ multiplex PCR assay. For the multiplex PCR, a mixture combining 60 forward primers for TCR Vbeta segments and 13 reverse primers for TCR Jbeta segments was used. Not all clones reach the TCRdb copy of this immuneACCESS table, which keeps in-frame sequences only. Checked studies attribute under half of the gap to unresolved V genes and leave the rest unexplained. The sample table records 120,000 or so clones; around 79% of these occur just once. Together, the top ten hold approximately 6.5% of the sample. The specimen sequenced was PBMCs. Receptors were obtained from a woman aged 40 to 49 in good health and CMV-seronegative.

The sample holds one count of this clone. The rearrangement links TRBV5-4 to TRBJ2-7; 10 bases are a match to TRBD1. The ends lost 4 bases at V and 1 base at J; junction bases unmatched: 5. CDR1 SGHNT and CDR2 YYREEE come from the germline V gene (reference sequence). CDR3 length: 15 amino acids. The CDR3 loop reads CASSRWGQGSYEQYF. Written as DNA, the CDR3 is TGTGCCAGCAGCAGGTGGGGACAGGGGTCCTACGAGCAGTACTTC.

The chain recombines TRBV6-5 with TRBJ2-7; D perhaps matches TRBD1 (5 bases). CDR1 is MNHEY, CDR2 SVGAGI, per germline. CDR3 length equals 15 residues. Trimming shortened V by 2 bases and J by 5 bases, and 16 bases separated the two germline ends. This CDR3 reads CASSYPQGFGDEQYF. The DNA for the CDR3 is TGTGCCAGCAGTTACCCGCAGGGATTTGGCGACGAGCAGTACTTC.

Regarding this clone: An end of the junction differs from the germline gene, which may be a read error. The chain recombines TRBV7-9 with TRBJ2-2; 8 bases are shared with TRBD2. The length of the CDR3 is 15 residues. Germline CDR1 and CDR2: SEHNR and FQNEAQ (reference sequence). The CDR3 here is CSSSPTSGNTGELFF. For the CDR3, the DNA is TGTTCCAGCAGCCCAACTAGCGGGAACACCGGGGAGCTGTTTTTT. The entire variable domain, with the rest obtained from reference TRBV7-9 and TRBJ2-2, is as follows: DTGVSQNPRHKITKRGQNVTFRCDPISEHNRLYWYRQTLGQGPEFLTYFQNEAQLEKSRLLSDRFSAERPKGSFSTLEIQRTEQGDSAMYLCSSSPTSGNTGELFFGEGSRLTVL.

V gene TRBV9 combines with J gene TRBJ2-7; TRBD1 matches 10 bases. Germline V CDR1 and CDR2: SGDLS, YYNGEE. CDR3 size: 15 residues. V dropped 4 bases and J dropped 2; count of bases not matched to a gene: 6. In DNA form, the CDR3 reads TGTGCCAGCAGCCCAGGGACAGGGGATACCTACGAGCAGTACTTC. Its protein is CASSPGTGDTYEQYF.

The chain is built from TRBV6-6 and TRBJ2-3, with D hard to call. CDR3 length: 15 amino acids. Germline V gives CDR1 MNHNY, CDR2 SVGAGI (reference sequence). Trimming cost V 5 bases and J 0 bases, with 12 bases left between them. The CDR3 loop is CASSQQPSSTDTQYF. In DNA, the CDR3 is TGTGCCAGCAGTCAACAACCCTCTAGCACAGATACGCAGTATTTT.

The genes are TRBV10-2 and TRBJ2-5; 8 bases align to TRBD1. The DNA matches TRBJ2-7 better at its end, which makes the J call doubtful. CDR1 is WSHSY and CDR2 is SAAADI in the germline V gene. The CDR3 runs to 12 residues. The CDR3 DNA sequence: TGCGCCAGCAGACAGGGGGGTAGCGAGCAGTACTTC. Translating gives CASRQGGSEQYF.

The CDR3 nucleotides are TGCGCCAGCAGCTTGGGATCCACAGGGGGCGCGGATGGCTACACCTTC. Its protein is CASSLGSTGGADGYTF. The chain recombines TRBV5-1 with TRBJ1-2; 9 nucleotides agree with TRBD1. The V gene end was trimmed by 0 bases and the J gene end by 6 bases; junction bases not matched to a gene: 9. Germline-derived CDR1 and CDR2 are SGHRS and YFSETQ. This CDR3 has 16 residues.

The CDR3 DNA follows: TGCGCCAGCAGCCAAGCAGACAGGGGAGGTAACACTGAAGCTTTCTTT. Its protein product is CASSQADRGGNTEAFF. The V and J genes are TRBV4-1 and TRBJ1-1, with 8 bases fitting TRBD1. The CDR3 contains 16 residues. The V segment lost 1 base and the J segment 2 bases; nucleotides outside the gene matches: 6. Germline CDR1 is MGHRA and CDR2 is YSYEKL.

The chain has TRBV19 and TRBJ2-7; a possible D gene is TRBD2 (6 bases). The germline V gene has CDR1 LNHDA and CDR2 SQIVND (reference sequence). The CDR3 spans 12 residues. Trimming cost V 4 bases and J 6 bases, with 10 bases left between them. CDR3 in DNA: TGTGCCAGTAGTACTCGGACTACCGAGCAGTACTTC. This codes for CASSTRTTEQYF.

The chain joins TRBV10-3 to TRBJ2-3; D gene ambiguous. CDR1 and CDR2 from the germline V gene are ENHRY and SYGVKD. The CDR3 length is 13 residues. Trimming left V 4 bases short and J 2 bases short, with 7 bases between. This CDR3 reads CAISAGITDTQYF. The DNA of the CDR3 is TGTGCCATCAGTGCAGGAATCACAGATACGCAGTATTTT.

The chain employs TRBV5-6 and TRBJ2-1; tentative D call: TRBD2 (6 bases). Germline CDR1 is SGHDT and CDR2 is YYEEEE. This CDR3 has 15 amino acids. V lost 6 bases to trimming and J lost 6 bases, with 19 bases between them. CDR3 region: CASTSILGAGNEQFF. CDR3 sequence (DNA): TGTGCCAGCACCTCCATCCTCGGAGCGGGCAATGAGCAGTTCTTC.

CDR3 nucleotides: TGTGCCAGCAGCTTGGTGACTAGCGGGAGCGGGGCCTACGAGCAGTACTTC. It is translated as CASSLVTSGSGAYEQYF. The genes are TRBV5-6 and TRBJ2-7; 12 bases agree with TRBD2. J lost 2 bases, V lost 0 bases, and 6 bases had no gene match. The germline CDR1 and CDR2 sequences are SGHDT and YYEEEE. The CDR3 consists of 17 residues.

This clone was seen more than once but under ten times. The J gene is TRBJ2-1, the V gene TRBV18; tentatively, D is TRBD2 (6 bases). V lost 5 bases, J lost 4 bases, and 24 bases lay in between. CDR1 is KGHSH and CDR2 is LQKENI in the germline V gene. The CDR3 consists of 18 residues. The CDR3 is CASSVGTGTRRGYNEQFF. The CDR3 DNA follows: TGTGCCAGCTCAGTGGGAACAGGCACCCGGAGGGGTTACAATGAGCAGTTCTTC.

This sequence joins TRBV28 and TRBJ2-5; the match to TRBD2 covers 10 bases. The J call is doubtful: the DNA matches TRBJ2-7 better. Germline values: CDR1 MDHEN, CDR2 SYDVKM. CDR3 length: 13 residues. CDR3: CASSPSGSYEQYF. The DNA of the CDR3 is TGTGCCAGCAGCCCTAGCGGGAGCTACGAGCAGTACTTC.

This clone was counted once. The genes are TRBV28 and TRBJ2-7, with D tentatively TRBD2 (6 bases). Germline V lookup: CDR1 MDHEN, CDR2 SYDVKM. V was clipped by 7 bases and J by 0 bases, with 13 bases between them. The CDR3 loop spans 14 amino acids. CDR3 region: CASTPAGSSYEQYF. CDR3 nucleotides: TGTGCCAGCACCCCGGCGGGGAGCTCCTACGAGCAGTACTTC.

The chain has TRBV2 and TRBJ2-3; TRBD2 might be the D (5 bases). The germline V and J ends were trimmed by 11 bases and 6 bases, with 21 bases remaining between them. The CDR3 extends over 14 amino acids. Germline values: CDR1 SNHLY, CDR2 FYNNEI. The CDR3 is CAGLATFFPDTQYF. The DNA for the CDR3 is TGTGCCGGATTAGCGACCTTTTTCCCCGATACGCAGTATTTT.

This clone was recorded once. The chain recombines TRBV2 with TRBJ2-7; D is possibly TRBD1 (6 bases). The CDR3 has 16 amino acids. V lost 0 bases to trimming and J lost 4 bases, with 16 bases between them. Germline CDR1 is SNHLY and CDR2 is FYNNEI. The CDR3 reads CASSEAGATRNYEQYF. The CDR3 DNA reads TGTGCCAGCAGTGAAGCGGGGGCGACACGGAATTACGAGCAGTACTTC. Together with reference TRBV2 and TRBJ2-7, the CDR3 gives the full variable domain: EPEVTQTPSHQVTQMGQEVILRCVPISNHLYFYWYRQILGQKVEFLVSFYNNEISEKSEIFDDQFSVERPDGSNFTLKIRSTKLEDSAMYFCASSEAGATRNYEQYFGPGTRLTVT.